This entry lists 27 T cell receptor beta chains sequenced from one sample in a study of OX40 agonist ivuxolimab in advanced cancers. Clones were read by immunoSEQ multiplex PCR, and TCRdb kept only the in-frame ones, dropping some. This sample has about 19,000 clones, with roughly 88% found just once. The sample here was CD4+ or CD8+ T cells sorted from blood, taken in a trial of the OX40 agonist ivuxolimab. Receptors were obtained from an adult with an advanced solid tumor such as melanoma, head and neck, liver or kidney cancer.

The rearrangement links TRBV6-6 to TRBJ2-1; D is unresolved. CDR3 length: 14 amino acids. Trimming shortened V by 5 bases and J by 5 bases, and 13 bases separated the two germline ends. Germline-derived CDR1 and CDR2 are MNHNY and SVGAGI (reference sequence). CDR3 loop: CASSLSSADNEQFF. CDR3 DNA: TGTGCCAGCAGTCTCTCGTCGGCTGACAATGAGCAGTTCTTC.

The gene calls are TRBV7-2 and TRBJ2-7, with no clear D. Looked up from germline, CDR1 is SGHTA and CDR2 is FQGNSA. The CDR3 runs 14 residues. V gave up 6 bases and J gave up 0 bases, with 12 bases separating them. CDR3 loop: CASSPLRSSYEQYF. As DNA, the CDR3 is TGTGCCAGCAGTCCACTTAGGAGCTCCTACGAGCAGTACTTC.

V usage is TRBV11-2 and J usage is TRBJ2-7; the match to TRBD1 covers 9 bases. V shed 2 bases, J shed 2 bases, and the junction held 7 bases outside the gene matches. Per germline, CDR1 SGHAT and CDR2 FQNNGV. This CDR3 is 16 amino acids long. This CDR3 reads CASSLRVTGGTYEQYF. The CDR3 DNA reads as TGTGCCAGCAGCTTACGTGTGACAGGGGGTACCTACGAGCAGTACTTC.

This sequence joins TRBV11-2 and TRBJ1-1, with D unresolved. In germline, CDR1 is SGHAT, CDR2 FQNNGV. CDR3 size: 14 residues. The ends were cut back, 3 bases at V and 4 bases at J, with 12 bases in the middle. CDR3 nucleotide sequence: TGTGCCAGCAGCTTTAGCGGTGGGTTCACTGAAGCTTTCTTT. Translated, it gives CASSFSGGFTEAFF.

This chain connects TRBV13 to TRBJ2-1; D is undetermined. Looked up from germline, CDR1 is PRHDT and CDR2 is FYEKMQ (reference sequence). The CDR3 extends over 14 amino acids. Trimming shortened V by 4 bases and J by 2 bases, and 9 bases separated the two germline ends. The DNA for the CDR3 is TGTGCCAGCAGCTCTTTAGGAGCCTACAATGAGCAGTTCTTC. Translation gives CASSSLGAYNEQFF.

The chain couples TRBV12-5 to TRBJ2-1; 12 bases match TRBD2. V trimming: 4 bases; J trimming: 4 bases; junction bases outside the gene matches: 5. CDR1 and CDR2 from the germline V gene are LGHNT and FRNRAP. The CDR3 loop spans 16 amino acids. DNA of the CDR3: TGTGCTAGTGGTTCGATAGGACTAGCGGGGTACAATGAGCAGTTCTTC. Encoded protein: CASGSIGLAGYNEQFF. The full variable domain, rest sourced from reference TRBV12-5 and TRBJ2-1, is DARVTQTPRHKVTEMGQEVTMRCQPILGHNTVFWYRQTMMQGLELLAYFRNRAPLDDSGMPKDRFSAEMPDATLATLKIQPSEPRDSAVYFCASGSIGLAGYNEQFFGPGTRLTVL.

This chain uses TRBV5-5 with TRBJ1-2; no firm D call. V gave up 3 bases and J gave up 2 bases, with 20 bases separating them. The CDR3 covers 17 residues. CDR1 and CDR2 (germline): SGHKS, YYEKEE (reference sequence). CDR3 coding DNA: TGTGCCAGCAGCTATGTTATTATGCCGACATTGAACTATGGCTACACCTTC. Residues: CASSYVIMPTLNYGYTF.

The chain joins TRBV5-1 to TRBJ2-1; D is unresolved. V was clipped by 2 bases and J by 7 bases, with 4 bases between them. The CDR3 is 11 amino acids. Germline V lookup: CDR1 SGHRS, CDR2 YFSETQ. The CDR3 nucleotides read TGCGCCAGCAGCTTAGGAAATGAGCAGTTCTTC. Translation: CASSLGNEQFF.

The CDR3 loop reads CASRKSGGSYNEQFF. In nucleotides, the CDR3 is TGTGCCAGCAGGAAGAGCGGGGGCTCCTACAATGAGCAGTTCTTC. V and J are TRBV19 and TRBJ2-1; 8 bases match TRBD2. Germline values: CDR1 LNHDA, CDR2 SQIVND (reference sequence). V dropped 9 bases and J dropped 0; count of bases not matched to a gene: 7. This CDR3 is 15 amino acids long.

The chain employs TRBV5-1 and TRBJ1-3; tentatively, D is TRBD1 (6 bases). Trimming took off 7 bases at V and 4 bases at J, with 18 bases between the two ends. The CDR3 is 15 residues long. Germline assignment: CDR1 SGHRS and CDR2 YFSETQ. The CDR3 region is CASRPGHHRGNTIYF. The CDR3 nucleotides are TGCGCCAGCCGCCCGGGACACCACCGAGGAAACACCATATATTTT.

This chain connects TRBV7-9 to TRBJ2-7; D possibly corresponds to TRBD1 (6 bases). Germline CDR1 is SEHNR and CDR2 is FQNEAQ (reference sequence). This CDR3 region has 13 residues. V was cut by 11 bases and J by 3 bases, with 17 bases left in between. The CDR3 loop reads CASSGQSFYEQYF. The CDR3 DNA reads TGTGCCTCCTCCGGACAGAGCTTCTACGAGCAGTACTTC.

This sequence joins TRBV6-1 and TRBJ1-1; TRBD1 might be the D (6 bases). With 5 bases removed from V and 0 bases from J, the gap between germline ends came to 10 bases. The CDR3 has 14 amino acids. Germline CDR1 MNHNS, CDR2 SASEGT. CDR3 coding DNA: TGTGCCAGCAGTATTACAGGGATGAACACTGAAGCTTTCTTT. Translated, it gives CASSITGMNTEAFF.

This clone was counted a few times. The V call is TRBV7-2, the J call TRBJ2-2, with 9 positions matching TRBD2. Germline CDR1 and CDR2: SGHTA and FQGNSA. The CDR3 is 16 residues long. The ends lost 1 base at V and 1 base at J; junction bases unmatched: 1. The CDR3, as DNA: TGTGCCAGCAGCTTAGGACTAGCGGTGAACACCGGGGAGCTGTTTTTT. It encodes CASSLGLAVNTGELFF.

This clone was seen only once. This sample includes further DNA sequences coding for the same CDR3. The V gene is TRBV6-5, the J gene TRBJ1-1; no clear D gene. This CDR3 has 13 amino acids. Germline V gene sequence: CDR1 MNHEY, CDR2 SVGAGI. The V end was cut by 4 bases, the J end by 1 base, with 7 bases between. The CDR3 DNA follows: TGTGCCAGCAGTTCCACGGGGAACACTGAAGCTTTCTTT. Amino acids: CASSSTGNTEAFF.

The chain carries TRBV6-1 and TRBJ1-2; D not certain. CDR1 is MNHNS and CDR2 is SASEGT in the germline V gene. V shed 2 bases and J shed 5 bases, with 24 bases lying between them. The CDR3 runs to 18 residues. CDR3 in amino acids: CASSELGFPGATPYGYTF. The DNA of the CDR3 is TGTGCCAGCAGTGAATTAGGGTTCCCAGGCGCAACCCCTTATGGCTACACCTTC.

J is TRBJ2-1 and V is TRBV18, with TRBD2 as a possible D gene (5 bases). The CDR3 is made up of 15 amino acids. In germline, CDR1 is KGHSH, CDR2 LQKENI. V was pared by 4 bases and J by 2 bases, with 12 bases between. In DNA form, the CDR3 reads TGTGCCAGCTCACTCCGGGAAACGACCTACAATGAGCAGTTCTTC. It codes for CASSLRETTYNEQFF.

This chain joins TRBV6-5 and TRBJ2-7, with D possibly being TRBD2 (6 bases). Trimming took 2 bases from V and 6 from J, leaving 11 bases between them. This CDR3 spans 13 amino acids. Per the germline V gene, CDR1 is MNHEY and CDR2 is SVGAGI. Here the CDR3 reads CASSYPGLGEQYF. In DNA form, the CDR3 reads TGTGCCAGCAGTTACCCGGGACTGGGCGAGCAGTACTTC.

CDR3 residues: CASSPPGQGIYGYTF. CDR3 bases: TGTGCCAGCTCACCGCCGGGACAGGGGATCTATGGCTACACCTTC. This sequence joins TRBV18 and TRBJ1-2, with 10 bases lining up with TRBD1. Looked up from germline, CDR1 is KGHSH and CDR2 is LQKENI. CDR3 length equals 15 residues. The trim removed 3 bases at V and 4 bases at J, leaving 5 bases unmatched. Full variable domain (outside the CDR3, taken from reference TRBV18 and TRBJ1-2): NAGVMQNPRHLVRRRGQEARLRCSPMKGHSHVYWYRQLPEEGLKFMVYLQKENIIDESGMPKERFSAEFPKEGPSILRIQQVVRGDSAAYFCASSPPGQGIYGYTFGSGTRLTVV.

This clone was counted once. The rearrangement uses TRBV6-5 and TRBJ1-1; a possible D gene is TRBD1 (5 bases). This CDR3 has 15 residues. Germline assignment: CDR1 MNHEY and CDR2 SVGAGI. Trimming took 2 bases from V and 0 from J, leaving 10 bases between them. In DNA form, the CDR3 reads TGTGCCAGCAGTTACCCCGGGACCATGAACACTGAAGCTTTCTTT. Translated, it gives CASSYPGTMNTEAFF.

The chain is built from TRBV11-2 and TRBJ2-3; 9 nucleotides agree with TRBD2. Per germline, CDR1 SGHAT and CDR2 FQNNGV. The CDR3 length is 17 residues. Trimming at V came to 2 bases and at J to 4 bases, leaving 10 bases not matched to a gene. CDR3: CASSLRTEAGGADTQYF. Here the CDR3 DNA reads TGTGCCAGCAGCTTAAGGACGGAGGCGGGAGGGGCAGATACGCAGTATTTT. Supplemented by reference TRBV11-2 and TRBJ2-3, the full variable domain reads EAGVAQSPRYKIIEKRQSVAFWCNPISGHATLYWYQQILGQGPKLLIQFQNNGVVDDSQLPKDRFSAERLKGVDSTLKIQPAKLEDSAVYLCASSLRTEAGGADTQYFGPGTRLTVL.

The rearrangement links TRBV4-1 to TRBJ1-2; perhaps TRBD1 as D (6 bases). The CDR3 contains 15 residues. Trimming took off 1 base at V and 4 bases at J, with 13 bases between the two ends. Germline V CDR1 and CDR2: MGHRA, YSYEKL. The DNA of the CDR3 is TGCGCCAGCAGCCAAGTAAACAGGGTATCCTATGGCTACACCTTC. Translated: CASSQVNRVSYGYTF.

The CDR3 sequence is CASAPERDRGNEKLFF. The CDR3 bases are TGCGCCAGCGCCCCCGAGCGGGACAGGGGAAATGAAAAACTGTTTTTT. The chain links TRBV4-1 to TRBJ1-4, with 10 bases identical to TRBD1. After removal of 8 bases from V and 5 bases from J, the junction contained 11 bases not matched to a gene. The CDR3 runs to 16 residues. Germline lookup yields CDR1 MGHRA and CDR2 YSYEKL.

This rearrangement joins TRBV7-9 to TRBJ2-3, with 7 bases aligning to TRBD2. The CDR3 covers 14 residues. The J segment lost 4 bases and the V segment lost 5 bases, leaving 6 bases of the junction unmatched. Germline V gene lookup returns CDR1 SEHNR and CDR2 FQNEAQ (reference sequence). CDR3 in amino acids: CASSRAGVSDTQYF. The CDR3 DNA follows: TGTGCCAGCAGCCGCGCGGGAGTGTCAGATACGCAGTATTTT. Combining the CDR3 with reference TRBV7-9 and TRBJ2-3 gives the whole variable domain DTGVSQNPRHKITKRGQNVTFRCDPISEHNRLYWYRQTLGQGPEFLTYFQNEAQLEKSRLLSDRFSAERPKGSFSTLEIQRTEQGDSAMYLCASSRAGVSDTQYFGPGTRLTVL.

The V call is TRBV27, the J call TRBJ2-2; D is possibly TRBD1 (6 bases). The germline CDR1 and CDR2 sequences are MNHEY and SMNVEV (reference sequence). V was cut by 3 bases and J by 1 base, with 9 bases left in between. This CDR3 has 15 residues. The CDR3 loop is CASSFRGQNTGELFF. CDR3 sequence (DNA): TGTGCCAGCAGTTTCAGGGGACAGAACACCGGGGAGCTGTTTTTT.

The rearrangement links TRBV27 to TRBJ1-1, with D perhaps matching TRBD1 (5 bases). V was shortened by 5 bases and J by 3 bases, with 22 bases between the two germline ends. The CDR3 sequence is 17 residues long. Germline assignment: CDR1 MNHEY and CDR2 SMNVEV (reference sequence). The CDR3 nucleotides are TGTGCCAGCAGTCCCCTATTTGTTGAGGGGCTGGACACTGAAGCTTTCTTT. Residues: CASSPLFVEGLDTEAFF.

A single count supports this clone. This chain connects TRBV5-6 to TRBJ2-1; TRBD2 matches at 8 bases. Germline values: CDR1 SGHDT, CDR2 YYEEEE. With 4 bases clipped from V and 3 bases from J, the junction kept 3 bases outside the gene matches. The CDR3 has 14 amino acids. The DNA for the CDR3 is TGTGCCAGCAGCGGCGGGAGGCTCTACAATGAGCAGTTCTTC. This gives the protein CASSGGRLYNEQFF.

The chain combines TRBV6-5 with TRBJ2-7; D not certain. Deletions cut 4 bases from V and 5 bases from J, with 12 bases between. Germline V CDR1 and CDR2: MNHEY, SVGAGI. CDR3 length: 13 amino acids. Here the CDR3 DNA reads TGTGCCAGCAGTTTAGGGATCAATAACGAGCAGTACTTC. Translating it yields CASSLGINNEQYF.